Following are 2 T cell receptor beta chains from one sample sequenced in a study of T cells after yellow fever vaccination. In TCRdb, the 5' RACE reads were re-called with MiXCR into one record per CDR3 protein. The table shows some 32,000 distinct CDR3 sequences, with approximately 4.7% occurring only once. The sample was CD8+ T cells sorted from PBMCs, taken 5 days after the yellow fever booster vaccination. The receptors originated from a man aged 25 to 40 who received the YFV17D yellow fever vaccine.

This chain joins TRBV15 and TRBJ2-3, with 9 positions matching TRBD1. CDR3 length: 17 amino acids. The J segment lost 2 bases and the V segment lost 4 bases, leaving 10 bases of the junction unmatched. CDR1 LNHNV and CDR2 YYDKDF come from the germline V gene (reference sequence). CDR3 amino acids: CATSNTPGQGDTDTQYF. Here the CDR3 DNA reads TGTGCCACCAGCAATACGCCGGGACAGGGTGACACAGATACGCAGTATTTT.

This clonotype was seen repeatedly, ten times or more. The chain combines TRBV6-6 with TRBJ2-7, with 7 bases matching TRBD1. Germline assignment: CDR1 MNHNY and CDR2 SVGAGI (reference sequence). The J segment lost 4 bases and the V segment lost 5 bases, leaving 5 bases of the junction unmatched. CDR3 length equals 13 residues. CDR3 nucleotide sequence: TGTGCCAGCAGTCCGGGACAGCTATACGAGCAGTACTTC. This translates into CASSPGQLYEQYF.